These 3 T cell receptor beta chains share one sample of origin, sequenced in a study of T cells in Graves' hyperthyroidism and ophthalmopathy. The CDR3 regions of TCR beta were amplified from RNA transcripts. HTBI primers were the set used in a first-round RT-PCR of the TCR CDR3. TCRdb re-called the multiplex PCR reads with MiXCR, one entry per CDR3 protein. The sample has about 380,000 distinct CDR3 sequences, roughly 14% seen once. The sample was blood. These receptors all stem from a man aged 25 to 40 with Graves' hyperthyroidism that later progressed to Graves' ophthalmopathy.

This clonotype appeared many times. This rearrangement joins TRBV2 to TRBJ2-7; D gene unclear. The CDR3 runs 10 residues. Germline CDR1 SNHLY, CDR2 FYNNEI. V lost 4 bases to trimming and J lost 6 bases, with 4 bases between them. CDR3 sequence reads: CASSVVEQYF. The CDR3 bases are TGTGCCAGCAGTGTGGTCGAGCAGTACTTC.

The rearrangement joins TRBV6-6 to TRBJ1-5; tentatively, D is TRBD1 (6 bases). The germline gives CDR1 MNHNY, CDR2 SVGAGI (reference sequence). Trimming took 7 bases from V and 2 from J, leaving 15 bases between them. This CDR3 has 15 amino acids. This CDR3 is CASKFGGAGNQPQHF. The CDR3, as DNA: TGTGCCAGCAAGTTCGGGGGCGCCGGCAATCAGCCCCAGCATTTT.

This clonotype occurred a few times. The rearrangement joins TRBV19 to TRBJ2-5; the match to TRBD2 covers 11 bases. The CDR3 covers 15 residues. Germline CDR1 LNHDA, CDR2 SQIVND (reference sequence). After removal of 5 bases from V and 2 bases from J, the junction contained 4 bases not matched to a gene. The CDR3 DNA sequence: TGTGCCAGTAGTCCTAGCGGGGGGCGGCAAGAGACCCAGTACTTC. Protein sequence: CASSPSGGRQETQYF.